The clone carrying this T cell receptor beta chain was observed at least ten times. As yet, its antigen is unknown. The sample is drawn from a study of blood T cells in healthy people across ages. The study, taken as a whole, reports: Expanded clonotype changes were possibly confounded by unknown donor CMV status.

Primed by a sample-barcoded 5' primer and a J-beta primer mix, a second PCR proceeded for 7 to 11 cycles. A single record per CDR3 protein comes from TCRdb applying MiXCR to the 5' RACE reads. The sample lists 1.2 million to 1.5 million distinct CDR3 sequences, around 42% seen once, with 6.5% to 10% in the top ten. Sequenced material: blood. The receptor was isolated from a woman aged 18-30 years in good health.

The DNA for the CDR3 is TGTGCCAGCAGCTTAGCAGGGACAGCCACAGATACGCAGTATTTT. It specifies CASSLAGTATDTQYF. V and J are TRBV7-9 and TRBJ2-3; 7 bases agree with TRBD1. Germline assignment: CDR1 SEHNR and CDR2 FQNEAQ (reference sequence). The CDR3 consists of 15 residues. The V gene end was trimmed by 0 bases and the J gene end by 2 bases; junction bases not matched to a gene: 2.